This section outlines one T cell receptor (beta chain) sequence together with its context. These data belong to a study of blood T cell repertoires in COVID-19. Measured with immunoSEQ multiplex PCR; TCRdb has only the in-frame clones, and not every one. The sample yields just over 300,000 clones, over 80% seen once. The CDR3 spans 19 residues. CDR1 is SGHDT, CDR2 YYEEEE, per germline. The ends lost 4 bases at V and 2 bases at J; junction bases unmatched: 15. This TCR came from a woman aged 18-29 years who had recovered from COVID-19. The chain joins TRBV5-6 to TRBJ2-7, with 13 bases identical to TRBD2. Source material: PBMCs or T cells enriched from blood (not recorded which). CDR3 sequence: CASSESGTSGTRATYEQYF. The CDR3 region has the DNA TGTGCCAGCAGCGAATCCGGGACTAGCGGGACCCGGGCTACCTACGAGCAGTACTTC.